Listed here are 19 T cell receptor beta chains from one sample, sequenced in a study of tissue T cells after allogeneic stem cell transplantation. This table comes from immunoSEQ multiplex PCR, and its TCRdb copy is limited to in-frame clones, with some not included. The repertoire holds more than 45,000 clones, with 65% to 80% as singletons. Input material: sorted cells pooled from one or two spleens. Every receptor here comes from a pool of C57BL/6 mice in good health.

Points on this clone: Mouse gene names and germline throughout. The observed sequence ends 1 residue before the CDR3 terminus, with the missing tail filled in from the germline J gene. The chain couples TRBV31 to TRBJ1-1; D gene unclear. This CDR3 is built from 14 residues. Trimming left V 0 bases short and J 0 bases short, with 8 bases between. In germline, CDR1 is GKSSPN, CDR2 SITVG. The sequenced part of the CDR3 DNA is TGTGCCTGGAGTCTCCGGAGTGCAAACACAGAAGTCTTC. It yields the protein CAWSLRSANTEVF. The CDR3 in its entirety is CAWSLRSANTEVFF.

This clone was found a few times. Gene names and germline refer to mouse. The read gets to within 1 residue of the CDR3 end, and the germline J gene fills in the rest. This chain links TRBV13-3 with TRBJ2-7, with 12 bases fitting TRBD2. CDR1 and CDR2 (germline): NNHDY, SYVADS. V was clipped by 3 bases and J by 0 bases; unmatched bases: 4. The length of the CDR3 is 16 residues. The sequenced part of the CDR3 DNA is TGTGCCAGCAGTGGGACTGGGGGGGAGAGCTCCTATGAACAGTAC. Residues: CASSGTGGESSYEQY. The entire CDR3 reads CASSGTGGESSYEQYF.

Worth noting for this clone: Here the gene names and germline are mouse. The CDR3 end lies 1 residue beyond the end of the read and is filled in from the germline J gene. This chain joins TRBV4 and TRBJ2-5; D possibly matches TRBD1 or TRBD2 (6 bases each). Per the germline V gene, CDR1 is LGHDT and CDR2 is YNNKQL (reference sequence). CDR3 size: 13 residues. Between the trimmed V and J ends, which lost 4 bases and 2 bases, there was a span of 7 bases. CDR3 sequence: CASSWGLQDTQYF. The CDR3 DNA, read in part, is TGTGCCAGCAGCTGGGGGCTCCAAGACACCCAGTAC.

To note about this clone: Gene names and germline refer to mouse. The read gets to within 1 residue of the CDR3 end, and the germline J gene fills in the rest. The rearrangement links TRBV5 to TRBJ2-4, with 8 bases fitting TRBD2. Germline values: CDR1 LGHNA, CDR2 YNLKQL (reference sequence). V dropped 2 bases and J dropped 1; count of bases not matched to a gene: 5. The length of the CDR3 is 16 residues. The CDR3 is CASSQPGGKGQNTLYF. The sequenced CDR3 bases are TGTGCCAGCAGCCAACCTGGGGGGAAGGGTCAAAACACCTTGTAC.

As regards this clone: The genes and germline here are from mouse. The read falls 1 residue short of the CDR3 end, and the missing part is taken from the germline J gene. J is TRBJ2-1 and V is TRBV3; the match to TRBD2 covers 8 bases. CDR1 and CDR2 from the germline V gene are SNHLY and FYNGKV (reference sequence). The CDR3 covers 14 residues. V shed 5 bases and J 3 bases; nucleotides not matched to a gene: 3. The sequenced CDR3 bases are TGTGCCAGCAGCGGGGACTGGTCCTATGCTGAGCAGTTC. It codes for CASSGDWSYAEQF. Given in full, the CDR3 is CASSGDWSYAEQFF.

Concerning this clone: Gene names and germline refer to mouse. Sequencing ends 1 residue short of the CDR3 end; the germline J gene provides the rest. The chain combines TRBV22 with TRBJ1-2; the D call of TRBD1 is as the table states it, not checked on the DNA. TRBV22 has pseudogene status. This CDR3 spans 12 amino acids. Incomplete CDR3 DNA: TGTGCCAGCGGGGACAGAAACTCCGACTACACC. Its translation: CASGDRNSDYT. The entire CDR3 reads CASGDRNSDYTF.

As for this clone: These gene names are mouse names. The read ends 1 residue shy of where the CDR3 ends; the end is completed using the germline J gene. The chain employs TRBV1 and TRBJ2-7, with 12 bases fitting TRBD2. CDR3 length: 14 amino acids. The V gene end was trimmed by 4 bases and the J gene end by 3 bases; junction bases not matched to a gene: 1. The germline V gene has CDR1 NSQYPW and CDR2 LRSPGD (reference sequence). The covered CDR3 bases are TGCACCTGCAGTGGGACTGGGGGGGACTATGAACAGTAC. This sequence encodes CTCSGTGGDYEQY. The full-length CDR3 reads as CTCSGTGGDYEQYF.

A word on this clone: Each gene name is a mouse one. From the germline J gene comes the end of the CDR3, since the read stops 1 residue before it. The rearrangement joins TRBV31 to TRBJ2-2, with 10 nucleotides matching TRBD2. This CDR3 comprises 15 residues. Germline loops: CDR1 GKSSPN, CDR2 SITVG. V dropped 1 base and J dropped 3; count of bases not matched to a gene: 2. The CDR3 is CAWSPDWGDTGQLYF. CDR3 bases read: TGTGCCTGGAGTCCCGACTGGGGGGACACCGGGCAGCTCTAC.

Regarding this clone: The genes are named according to mouse. The CDR3 sequence is CASSQTGVANSDYTF. Incomplete CDR3 DNA: TGTGCCAGCAGCCAAACAGGGGTGGCAAACTCCGACTACACC. This chain joins TRBV2 and TRBJ1-2; 7 bases agree with TRBD1. The sequence runs out 1 residue before the end of the CDR3; the remainder is reconstructed from the germline J gene. The CDR3 runs 15 residues. The germline gives CDR1 LGHNA, CDR2 YSYQKL. The junction had 3 bases not matched to a gene; V was cut back by 2 bases and J by 0 bases.

As to this clone: Germline and genes here are mouse. The sequence runs out 1 residue before the end of the CDR3; the remainder is reconstructed from the germline J gene. The genes are TRBV13-2 and TRBJ2-1; TRBD1 matches 9 bases. Trimming took 2 bases from V and 5 from J; bases not matched to a gene: 5. This CDR3 is 15 amino acids long. Germline CDR1 NNHNN, CDR2 SYGAGS (reference sequence). CDR3 DNA, as far as it was read: TGTGCCAGCGGTGACCCGGGACAGGGAAATGCTGAGCAGTTC. Amino acid sequence: CASGDPGQGNAEQF. In full, the CDR3 reads CASGDPGQGNAEQFF.

A remark on this clone: Germline and genes: mouse. The read terminates 1 residue ahead of where the CDR3 ends, so the germline J gene completes it. The chain is built from TRBV13-2 and TRBJ1-3, with 7 bases that match TRBD1. This CDR3 spans 14 amino acids. Germline lookup yields CDR1 NNHNN and CDR2 SYGAGS (reference sequence). The V gene end was trimmed by 3 bases and the J gene end by 2 bases; junction bases not matched to a gene: 2. CDR3 protein: CASGGDRAGNTLYF. The CDR3 bases that were read are TGTGCCAGCGGTGGCGACAGGGCTGGAAATACGCTCTAT.

A remark on this clone: The gene names here belong to mouse. The read halts 1 residue ahead of the CDR3 end, with the missing end drawn from the germline J gene. This chain connects TRBV31 to TRBJ1-2; TRBD1 matches 10 bases. Trimming took 0 bases from V and 2 from J; bases not matched to a gene: 3. This CDR3 has 15 amino acids. CDR1 is GKSSPN and CDR2 is SITVG in the germline V gene. This chain's CDR3 is CAWSLSGQGNSDYTF. The sequenced part of the CDR3 DNA is TGTGCCTGGAGTCTATCGGGACAGGGGAACTCCGACTACACC.

On this clone itself: The genes and germline here are from mouse. Sequencing ends 1 residue short of the CDR3 end; the germline J gene provides the rest. The chain joins TRBV19 to TRBJ1-3; maybe TRBD1 (5 bases). V lost 2 bases, J lost 2 bases, and 8 bases lay in between. CDR1 and CDR2 (germline): FNHDT, SITEND (reference sequence). CDR3 length equals 14 residues. The CDR3 bases that were read are TGTGCCAGCAGTATGGGGGGGGCTGGAAATACGCTCTAT. As protein: CASSMGGAGNTLY. The whole CDR3 reads CASSMGGAGNTLYF.

A note on this clone: Germline and genes: mouse. The read halts 1 residue ahead of the CDR3 end, with the missing end drawn from the germline J gene. J is TRBJ2-4 and V is TRBV13-2; 11 bases fit TRBD2. The CDR3 runs to 14 residues. The V segment lost 2 bases and the J segment 9 bases; nucleotides outside the gene matches: 5. From germline, CDR1 is NNHNN and CDR2 SYGAGS (reference sequence). CDR3 bases read: TGTGCCAGCGGTGACCCGGGACTGGGGGCGACCTTGTAC. Its protein product is CASGDPGLGATLY. The whole CDR3 sequence reads CASGDPGLGATLYF.

As regards this clone: Gene names refer to mouse genes. The read terminates 1 residue before the CDR3 end, so the remaining end is supplied by the germline J gene. The V call is TRBV13-3, the J call TRBJ2-5; TRBD2 aligns across 7 bases. This CDR3 is built from 17 residues. J lost 2 bases, V lost 0 bases, and 9 bases had no gene match. Germline V lookup: CDR1 NNHDY, CDR2 SYVADS. CDR3 DNA, as far as it was read: TGTGCCAGCAGTGATGCCCTTGGGGGGAGGGGCCAAGACACCCAGTAC. Translated: CASSDALGGRGQDTQY. The CDR3 in its entirety is CASSDALGGRGQDTQYF.

This clone was seen more than once but under ten times. The gene symbols are mouse symbols. The read comes to an end 1 residue before the CDR3 does, leaving the germline J gene to fill in the end. V usage is TRBV1 and J usage is TRBJ2-7; the match to TRBD2 covers 7 bases. V lost 3 bases to trimming and J lost 4 bases; unmatched junction nucleotides: 3. The CDR3 has 13 amino acids. Germline V gene sequence: CDR1 NSQYPW, CDR2 LRSPGD (reference sequence). The CDR3 loop is CTCSALWGYEQYF. CDR3 DNA, as far as it was read: TGCACCTGCAGTGCTCTCTGGGGGTATGAACAGTAC.

In regard to this clone: Genes and germline are mouse. The CDR3 end falls 1 residue outside the read, so it is completed with the germline J gene. J is TRBJ2-5 and V is TRBV3, with D hard to call. V dropped 1 base and J dropped 2 bases, with 1 base sitting between them. Per the germline V gene, CDR1 is SNHLY and CDR2 is FYNGKV (reference sequence). This CDR3 spans 12 amino acids. This CDR3 is CASSLVQDTQYF. CDR3 DNA, as far as it was read: TGTGCCAGCAGCTTAGTCCAAGACACCCAGTAC. The complete variable domain, with remaining parts taken from reference TRBV3 and TRBJ2-5, reads GPKVLQIPSHQIIDMGQMVTLNCDPVSNHLYFYWYKQILGQQMEFLVNFYNGKVMEKSKLFKDQFSVERPDGSYFTLKIQPTALEDSAVYFCASSLVQDTQYFGPGTRLLVL.

As to this clone: Gene names refer to mouse genes. The read ends 1 residue before the CDR3 terminus; that terminus is restored from the germline J gene. The V and J genes are TRBV29 and TRBJ2-1; perhaps TRBD1 as D (5 bases). CDR3 length: 15 residues. The ends were cut back, 2 bases at V and 2 bases at J, with 10 bases in the middle. Looked up from germline, CDR1 is MSHET and CDR2 is SYDVDS. CDR3 DNA (partial): TGTGCTAGCAGTTTACCCGGAGGGGACTATGCTGAGCAGTTC. Protein sequence: CASSLPGGDYAEQF. The whole CDR3 sequence is CASSLPGGDYAEQFF.

With regard to this clone: The listed genes are named as in mouse. The read halts 1 residue ahead of the CDR3 end, with the missing end drawn from the germline J gene. The rearrangement links TRBV16 to TRBJ2-7; D may be TRBD1 (6 bases). V was trimmed by 0 bases and J by 2 bases, leaving 11 bases between them. Germline CDR1 is SGHSA and CDR2 is FRNQAP. CDR3 length: 15 amino acids. The DNA read from the CDR3 is TGTGCAAGCAGCTTAGATGCCAGGGGCACCTATGAACAGTAC. The encoded protein is CASSLDARGTYEQY. The full CDR3 reads CASSLDARGTYEQYF.